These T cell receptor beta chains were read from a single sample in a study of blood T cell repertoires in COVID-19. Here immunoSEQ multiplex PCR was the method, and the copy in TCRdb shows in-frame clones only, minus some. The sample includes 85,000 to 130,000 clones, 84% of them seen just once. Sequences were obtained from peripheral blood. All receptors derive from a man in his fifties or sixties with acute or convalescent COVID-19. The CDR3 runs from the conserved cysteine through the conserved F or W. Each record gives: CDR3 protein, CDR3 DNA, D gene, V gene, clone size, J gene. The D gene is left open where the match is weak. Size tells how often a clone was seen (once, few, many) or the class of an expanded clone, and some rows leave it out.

CASSQGKGRNTEAFF | TGTGCCAGCAGCCAAGGAAAAGGGAGGAACACTGAAGCTTTCTTT | . | TRBV14 | . | TRBJ1-1
CASSYGTSGNTGELFF | TGCGCCAGCAGCTACGGGACTAGCGGGAACACCGGGGAGCTGTTTTTT | TRBD2 | TRBV5-1 | few | TRBJ2-2
CATSDQGQAWGPQHF | TGTGCCACCAGTGATCAGGGACAAGCCTGGGGGCCCCAGCATTTT | . | TRBV24-1 | once | TRBJ1-5
CASRLLGAGVYEQYF | TGTGCCAGCAGACTCCTCGGGGCGGGAGTCTACGAGCAGTACTTC | TRBD2 | TRBV5-5 | . | TRBJ2-7
CASSQIQGAGELFF | TGTGCCAGCAGTCAGATCCAGGGGGCCGGGGAGCTGTTTTTT | TRBD1 | TRBV2 | . | TRBJ2-2
CASSWDRGRSFYEQYF | TGTGCCAGCAGTTGGGATAGGGGTAGATCGTTCTACGAGCAGTACTTC | . | TRBV6-5 | once | TRBJ2-7
CASSRRAGEDGYTF | TGTGCCAGCAGCCGCCGTGCTGGGGAGGATGGCTACACCTTC | . | TRBV7-9 | . | TRBJ1-2
CATSRDPRQEEFF | TGTGCCACCAGCCGGGACCCGCGACAGGAGGAGTTCTTC | . | TRBV15 | . | TRBJ2-1
CSAGVGETQYF | TGCAGTGCCGGGGTGGGAGAGACCCAGTACTTC | . | TRBV20-1 | . | TRBJ2-5
CASSETYRYNEQFF | TGTGCCAGCAGTGAGACTTACCGCTACAATGAGCAGTTCTTC | . | TRBV6-1 | . | TRBJ2-1
CASSLFATQPQHF | TGTGCCAGCAGTTTATTTGCCACACAGCCCCAGCATTTT | . | TRBV28 | . | TRBJ1-5
CASSRTGELFF | TGTGCCAGCAGCCGGACCGGGGAGCTGTTTTTT | . | TRBV7-9 | . | TRBJ2-2
CASRAGYTQYF | TGCGCCAGCAGGGCAGGGTATACGCAGTATTTT | . | TRBV5-1 | . | TRBJ2-3
CAISKGLPDTQYF | TGTGCCATCAGCAAAGGACTACCAGATACGCAGTATTTT | . | TRBV10-3 | once | TRBJ2-3
CASSRQREGGYEQYF | TGTGCCAGCAGCCGGCAGCGGGAGGGAGGCTACGAGCAGTACTTC | TRBD2 | TRBV4-2 | . | TRBJ2-7
CASSQEEGTDTQYF | TGTGCCAGCAGTCAGGAGGAGGGCACAGATACGCAGTATTTT | . | TRBV6-5 | . | TRBJ2-3
CASQKETGGISGGANVLTF | TGTGCCAGTCAGAAAGAAACAGGGGGTATCTCAGGAGGGGCCAACGTCCTGACTTTC | TRBD1 | TRBV2 | . | TRBJ2-6
CASSYSVFLAGGIGRDEQFF | TGTGCCAGCAGTTACTCTGTTTTTTTAGCGGGAGGGATAGGACGGGATGAGCAGTTCTTC | TRBD2 | TRBV6-2/TRBV6-3 | . | TRBJ2-1
CASSLSAGGNYEQYF | TGTGCCAGCAGTTTATCGGCAGGCGGGAACTACGAGCAGTACTTC | . | TRBV27 | . | TRBJ2-7
CASGRGRDITGELFF | TGTGCCAGCGGGCGCGGGAGGGATATCACCGGGGAGCTGTTTTTT | TRBD2 | TRBV7-8 | once | TRBJ2-2
CASSPRQGMGTDTQYF | TGTGCCAGCAGCCCTCGACAGGGGATGGGAACAGATACGCAGTATTTT | TRBD1 | TRBV11-3 | . | TRBJ2-3
CASSLAPNQLYGYTF | TGTGCCAGCAGCTTAGCTCCCAACCAACTCTATGGCTACACCTTC | . | TRBV7-6 | . | TRBJ1-2
CAISIDRNNSPLHF | TGTGCCATCAGTATTGACAGAAATAATTCACCCCTCCACTTT | . | TRBV10-3 | . | TRBJ1-6